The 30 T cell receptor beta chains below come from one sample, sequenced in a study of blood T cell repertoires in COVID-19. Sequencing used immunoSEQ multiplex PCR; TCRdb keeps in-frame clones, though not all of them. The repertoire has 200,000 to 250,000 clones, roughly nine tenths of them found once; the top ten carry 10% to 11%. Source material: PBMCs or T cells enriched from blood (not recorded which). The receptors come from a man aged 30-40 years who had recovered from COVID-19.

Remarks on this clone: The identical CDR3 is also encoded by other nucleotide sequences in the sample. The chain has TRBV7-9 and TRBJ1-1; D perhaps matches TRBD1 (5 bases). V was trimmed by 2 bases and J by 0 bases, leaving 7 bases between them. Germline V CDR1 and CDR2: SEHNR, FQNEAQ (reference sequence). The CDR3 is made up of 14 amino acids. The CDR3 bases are TGTGCCAGCAGCTTACAGGGTTTGAACACTGAAGCTTTCTTT. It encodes CASSLQGLNTEAFF.

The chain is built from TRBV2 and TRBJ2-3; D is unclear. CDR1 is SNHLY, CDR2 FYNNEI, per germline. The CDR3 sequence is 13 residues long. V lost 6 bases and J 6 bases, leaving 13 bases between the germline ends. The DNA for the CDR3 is TGTGCCAGCAGCGCCCTCCTTAGCGATACGCAGTATTTT. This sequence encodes CASSALLSDTQYF.

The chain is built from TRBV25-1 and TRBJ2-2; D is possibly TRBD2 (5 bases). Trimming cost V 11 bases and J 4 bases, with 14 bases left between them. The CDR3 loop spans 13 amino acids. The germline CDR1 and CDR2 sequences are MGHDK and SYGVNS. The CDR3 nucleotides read TGTGCCGTGGGTCTAGCTGGCACCGGGGAGCTGTTTTTT. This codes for CAVGLAGTGELFF.

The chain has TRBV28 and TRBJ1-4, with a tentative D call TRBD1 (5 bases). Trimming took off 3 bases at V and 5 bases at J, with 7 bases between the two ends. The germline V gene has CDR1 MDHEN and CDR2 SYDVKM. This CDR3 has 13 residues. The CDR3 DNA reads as TGTGCCAGCAGTTTGACAGCAAATGAAAAACTGTTTTTT. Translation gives CASSLTANEKLFF.

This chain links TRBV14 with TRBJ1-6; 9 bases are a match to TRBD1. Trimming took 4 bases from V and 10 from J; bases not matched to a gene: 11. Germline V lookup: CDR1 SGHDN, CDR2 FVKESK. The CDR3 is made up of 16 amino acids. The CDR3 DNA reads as TGTGCCAGCAGCCCCTCGATCGGACAGGGGTTCTCACCCCTCCACTTT. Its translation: CASSPSIGQGFSPLHF.

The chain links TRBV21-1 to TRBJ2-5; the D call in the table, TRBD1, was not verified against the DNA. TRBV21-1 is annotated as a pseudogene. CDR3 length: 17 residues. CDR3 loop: CASSKERTAYFQETQYF. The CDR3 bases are TGTGCCAGCAGCAAAGAAAGGACAGCATACTTTCAAGAGACCCAGTACTTC.

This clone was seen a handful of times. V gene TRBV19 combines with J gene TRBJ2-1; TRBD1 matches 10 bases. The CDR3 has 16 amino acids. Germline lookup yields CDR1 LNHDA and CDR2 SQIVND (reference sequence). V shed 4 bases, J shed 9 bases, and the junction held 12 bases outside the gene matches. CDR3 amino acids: CASSTPGTGAIGEQFF. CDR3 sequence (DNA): TGTGCCAGTAGTACCCCCGGGACAGGGGCCATTGGTGAGCAGTTCTTC.

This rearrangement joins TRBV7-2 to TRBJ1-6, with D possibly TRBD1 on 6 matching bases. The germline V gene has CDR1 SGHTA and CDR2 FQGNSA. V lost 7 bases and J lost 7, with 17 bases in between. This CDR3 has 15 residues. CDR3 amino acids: CASTPGGQTNSPLHF. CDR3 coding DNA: TGTGCCAGCACCCCGGGCGGACAGACAAATTCACCCCTCCACTTT.

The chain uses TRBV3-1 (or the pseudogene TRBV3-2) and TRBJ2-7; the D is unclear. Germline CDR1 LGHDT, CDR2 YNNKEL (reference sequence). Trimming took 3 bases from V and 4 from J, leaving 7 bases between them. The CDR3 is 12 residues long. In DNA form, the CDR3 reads TGTGCCAGCAGCCACGACAAGTACGAGCAGTACTTC. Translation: CASSHDKYEQYF.

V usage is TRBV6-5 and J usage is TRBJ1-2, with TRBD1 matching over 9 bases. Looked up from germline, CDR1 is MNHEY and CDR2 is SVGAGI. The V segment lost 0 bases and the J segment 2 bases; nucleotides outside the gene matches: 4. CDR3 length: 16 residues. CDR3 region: CASSYSGQGVNYGYTF. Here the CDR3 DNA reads TGTGCCAGCAGTTACTCGGGACAGGGTGTGAACTATGGCTACACCTTC.

The CDR3 nucleotides are TGCAGCGTTGAAGCGGGGGATCCTGTCACAGATACGCAGTATTTT. Its protein product is CSVEAGDPVTDTQYF. V and J are TRBV29-1 and TRBJ2-3; tentative D call: TRBD2 (6 bases). The CDR3 loop spans 15 amino acids. Germline loops: CDR1 SQVTM, CDR2 ANQGSEA. The V end was cut by 1 base, the J end by 2 bases, with 13 bases between.

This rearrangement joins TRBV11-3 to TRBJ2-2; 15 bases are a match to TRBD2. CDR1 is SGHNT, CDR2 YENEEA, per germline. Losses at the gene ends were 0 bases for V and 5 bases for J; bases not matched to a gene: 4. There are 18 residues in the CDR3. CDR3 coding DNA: TGTGCCAGCAGCTTAGATGGGACTAGCGGGGGGCCGACCGGGGAGCTGTTTTTT. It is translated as CASSLDGTSGGPTGELFF. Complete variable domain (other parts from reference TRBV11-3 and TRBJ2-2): EAGVVQSPRYKIIEKKQPVAFWCNPISGHNTLYWYLQNLGQGPELLIRYENEEAVDDSQLPKDRFSAERLKGVDSTLKIQPAELGDSAVYLCASSLDGTSGGPTGELFFGEGSRLTVL.

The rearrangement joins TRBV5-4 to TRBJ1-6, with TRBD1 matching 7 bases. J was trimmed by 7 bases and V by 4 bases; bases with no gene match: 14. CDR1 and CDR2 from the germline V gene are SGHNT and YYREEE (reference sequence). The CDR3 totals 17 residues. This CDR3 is CASSPGALRGPNSPLHF. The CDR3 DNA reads TGTGCCAGCAGCCCCGGGGCCTTAAGGGGGCCCAATTCACCCCTCCACTTT.

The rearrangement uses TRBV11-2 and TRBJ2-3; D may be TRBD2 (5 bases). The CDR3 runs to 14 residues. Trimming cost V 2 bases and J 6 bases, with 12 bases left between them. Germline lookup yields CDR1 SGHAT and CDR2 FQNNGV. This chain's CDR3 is CASSLSRGSDTQYF. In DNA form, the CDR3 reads TGTGCCAGCAGCTTATCCCGGGGTTCGGATACGCAGTATTTT. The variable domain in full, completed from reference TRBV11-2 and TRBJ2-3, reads EAGVAQSPRYKIIEKRQSVAFWCNPISGHATLYWYQQILGQGPKLLIQFQNNGVVDDSQLPKDRFSAERLKGVDSTLKIQPAKLEDSAVYLCASSLSRGSDTQYFGPGTRLTVL.

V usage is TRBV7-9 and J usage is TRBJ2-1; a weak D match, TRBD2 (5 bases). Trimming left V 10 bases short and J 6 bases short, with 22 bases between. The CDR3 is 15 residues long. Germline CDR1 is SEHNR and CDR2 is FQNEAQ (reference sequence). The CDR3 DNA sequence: TGTGCCAAACGAGCCCTAGACCGGGGAAGCAATGAGCAGTTCTTC. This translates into CAKRALDRGSNEQFF.

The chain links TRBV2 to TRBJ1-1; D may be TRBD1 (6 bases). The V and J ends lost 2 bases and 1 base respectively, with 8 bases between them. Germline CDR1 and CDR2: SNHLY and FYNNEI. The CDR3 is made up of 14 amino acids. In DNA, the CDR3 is TGTGCCAGCAGTGAAAGAGGGGGGAACACTGAAGCTTTCTTT. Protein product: CASSERGGNTEAFF.

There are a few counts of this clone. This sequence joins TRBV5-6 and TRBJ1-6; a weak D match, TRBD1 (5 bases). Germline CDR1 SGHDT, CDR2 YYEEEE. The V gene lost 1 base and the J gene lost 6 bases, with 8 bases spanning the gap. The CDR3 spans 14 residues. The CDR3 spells CASSLRGRNSPLHF. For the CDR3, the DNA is TGTGCCAGCAGCTTGAGGGGCCGTAATTCACCCCTCCACTTT.

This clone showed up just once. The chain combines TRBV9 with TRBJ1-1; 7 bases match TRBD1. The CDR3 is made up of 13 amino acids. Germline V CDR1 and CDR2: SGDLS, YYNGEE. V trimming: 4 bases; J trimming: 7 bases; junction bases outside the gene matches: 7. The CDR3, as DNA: TGTGCCAGCAGCCTACAGGGGAAGGGTGAAGCTTTCTTT. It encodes CASSLQGKGEAFF.

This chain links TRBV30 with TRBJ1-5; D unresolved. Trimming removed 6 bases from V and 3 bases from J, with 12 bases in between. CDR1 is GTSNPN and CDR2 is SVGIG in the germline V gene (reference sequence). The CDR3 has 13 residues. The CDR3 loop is CACNSVYNQPQHF. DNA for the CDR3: TGTGCCTGTAATTCAGTGTACAATCAGCCCCAGCATTTT.

The CDR3 DNA reads as TGTGCCAGCAGACCACAGGGGTTTAACACTGAAGCTTTCTTT. It translates to CASRPQGFNTEAFF. The rearrangement joins TRBV3-1 (or the pseudogene TRBV3-2) to TRBJ1-1, with 7 bases fitting TRBD1. The V gene's germline CDR1 is LGHDT and CDR2 YNNKEL (reference sequence). The CDR3 is 14 residues long. V lost 6 bases and J lost 2; bases outside the gene matches: 6.

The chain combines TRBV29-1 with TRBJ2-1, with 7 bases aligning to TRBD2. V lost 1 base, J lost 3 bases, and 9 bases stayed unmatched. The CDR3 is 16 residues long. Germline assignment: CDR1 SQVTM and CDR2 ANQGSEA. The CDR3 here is CSVEGSKLAIYNEQFF. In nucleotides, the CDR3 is TGCAGCGTTGAAGGTTCTAAACTAGCGATCTACAATGAGCAGTTCTTC.

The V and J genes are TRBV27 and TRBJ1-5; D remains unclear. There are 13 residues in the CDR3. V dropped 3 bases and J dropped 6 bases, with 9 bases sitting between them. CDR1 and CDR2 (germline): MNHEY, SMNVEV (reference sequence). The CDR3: CASSLAGIQPQHF. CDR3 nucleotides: TGTGCCAGCAGTTTGGCGGGGATTCAGCCCCAGCATTTT.

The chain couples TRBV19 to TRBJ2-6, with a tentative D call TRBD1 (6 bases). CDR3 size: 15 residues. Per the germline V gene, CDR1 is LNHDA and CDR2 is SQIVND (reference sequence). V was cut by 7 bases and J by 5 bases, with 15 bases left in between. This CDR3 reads CASTTRGIWANVLTF. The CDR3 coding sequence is TGTGCCAGTACAACCAGGGGTATCTGGGCCAACGTCCTGACTTTC.

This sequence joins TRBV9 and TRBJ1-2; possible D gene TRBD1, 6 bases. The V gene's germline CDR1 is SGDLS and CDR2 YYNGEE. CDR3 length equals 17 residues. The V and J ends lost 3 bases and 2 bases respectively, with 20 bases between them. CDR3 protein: CASSDPLIQGTNYGYTF. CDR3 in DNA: TGTGCCAGCAGCGATCCCCTCATTCAGGGGACGAACTATGGCTACACCTTC.

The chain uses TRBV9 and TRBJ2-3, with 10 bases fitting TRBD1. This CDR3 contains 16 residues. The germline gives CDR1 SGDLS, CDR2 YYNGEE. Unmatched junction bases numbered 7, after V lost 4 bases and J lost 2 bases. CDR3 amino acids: CASSPQGQGYTDTQYF. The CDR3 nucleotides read TGTGCCAGCAGCCCTCAGGGACAGGGGTACACAGATACGCAGTATTTT.

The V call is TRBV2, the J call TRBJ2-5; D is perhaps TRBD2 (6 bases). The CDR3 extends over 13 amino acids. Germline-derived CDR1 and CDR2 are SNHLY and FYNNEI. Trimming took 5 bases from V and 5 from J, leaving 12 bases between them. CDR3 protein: CASSKTRSETQYF. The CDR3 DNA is TGTGCCAGCAGTAAGACTAGGAGCGAGACCCAGTACTTC.

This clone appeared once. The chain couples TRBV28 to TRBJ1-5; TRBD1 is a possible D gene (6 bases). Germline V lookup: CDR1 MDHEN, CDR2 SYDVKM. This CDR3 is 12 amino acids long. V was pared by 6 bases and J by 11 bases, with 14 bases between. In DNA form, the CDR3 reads TGTGCCAGCAGGGACAGAATCGTGGCCCAGCATTTT. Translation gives CASRDRIVAQHF.

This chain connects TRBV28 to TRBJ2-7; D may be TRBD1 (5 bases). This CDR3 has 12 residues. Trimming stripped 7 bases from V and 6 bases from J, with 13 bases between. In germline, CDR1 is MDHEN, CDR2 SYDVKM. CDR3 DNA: TGTGCCAGCAAGGGGCAGAGTCGCGAGCAGTACTTC. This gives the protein CASKGQSREQYF.

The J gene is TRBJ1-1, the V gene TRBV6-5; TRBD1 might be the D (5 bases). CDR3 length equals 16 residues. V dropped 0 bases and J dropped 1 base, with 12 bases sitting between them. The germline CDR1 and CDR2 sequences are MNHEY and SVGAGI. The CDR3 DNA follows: TGTGCCAGCAGTTACTCAGCAGGGATCGAGAACACTGAAGCTTTCTTT. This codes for CASSYSAGIENTEAFF.

The CDR3 DNA reads TGTGCCAGCGGGAAGGGACAGGGAGGCACTGAAGCTTTCTTT. Encoded protein: CASGKGQGGTEAFF. The V gene is TRBV11-2, the J gene TRBJ1-1, with TRBD1 matching 9 bases. V trimming: 8 bases; J trimming: 4 bases; junction bases outside the gene matches: 8. The CDR3 spans 14 residues. Germline assignment: CDR1 SGHAT and CDR2 FQNNGV.